This is a list of T cell receptor beta chains from one sample in a study of T cell responses to AZD1222 COVID-19 vaccine. Clones were sequenced by immunoSEQ multiplex PCR, and TCRdb holds only the in-frame ones, with some missing. In the table there are 66,000 or so clones, roughly 90% of which are singletons. The sample in question was peripheral blood, obtained on day 0 of AZD1222 vaccination. Every receptor here comes from an adult in good health. Both conserved end residues are part of each CDR3. The order of the fields is D gene, J gene, V gene, clone size, CDR3 protein, CDR3 DNA. D genes are given only for firm matches. Some rows have no size entry. The others give once, few or many, or a class for an expanded clone.

TRBD1 TRBJ1-1 TRBV5-1 NA CASSSRTGDTEAFF TGCGCCAGCAGCTCCCGGACAGGGGACACTGAAGCTTTCTTT
NA TRBJ1-6 TRBV19 NA CASSIRSNNSPLHF TGTGCCAGTAGTATCCGCAGCAATAATTCACCCCTCCACTTT
NA TRBJ2-1 TRBV28 NA CASQSGSSYNEQFF TGTGCCAGTCAGTCCGGGAGCTCCTACAATGAGCAGTTCTTC
NA TRBJ2-3 TRBV4-1 NA CASSQDPSTDTQYF TGCGCCAGCAGCCAAGATCCTAGCACAGATACGCAGTATTTT
TRBD1 TRBJ1-1 TRBV7-2 NA CASSLAGTGIGTEAFF TGTGCCAGCAGCTTAGCCGGGACAGGCATAGGCACTGAAGCTTTCTTT
NA TRBJ1-5 TRBV9 once CASSGQGNQPQHF TGTGCCAGCAGCGGGCAGGGAAATCAGCCCCAGCATTTT
NA TRBJ1-2 TRBV6-5 NA CASRAGLNYGYTF TGTGCCAGCAGAGCCGGGCTTAACTATGGCTACACCTTC
TRBD1 TRBJ1-4 TRBV2 NA CASRDTGDGEKLFF TGTGCCAGCAGAGACACAGGGGATGGCGAAAAACTGTTTTTT
NA TRBJ1-5 TRBV29-1 NA CSVDLGGNQPQHF TGCAGCGTTGATCTTGGGGGCAATCAGCCCCAGCATTTT
TRBD1 TRBJ1-5 TRBV6-5 NA CASNARQGGFQPQHF TGTGCCAGCAACGCCCGACAGGGAGGATTTCAGCCCCAGCATTTT
TRBD2 TRBJ2-1 TRBV28 few CASSPPRGRANNEQFF TGTGCCAGCAGTCCCCCCCGCGGGAGGGCAAACAATGAGCAGTTCTTC
TRBD2 TRBJ2-3 TRBV18 once CASSLTSGSGTDTQYF TGTGCCAGCTCACTGACTAGCGGGAGTGGCACAGATACGCAGTATTTT
NA TRBJ1-4 TRBV11-2 NA CASSQLGTVWGEKLFF TGTGCCAGCAGCCAGCTGGGGACCGTGTGGGGTGAAAAACTGTTTTTT
NA TRBJ1-6 TRBV3-1/TRBV3-2 NA CASRDQGGLNSPLHF TGTGCCAGCAGGGACCAGGGCGGGCTCAATTCACCCCTCCACTTT
TRBD2 TRBJ2-3 TRBV13 NA CASSPGERGLTDTQYF TGTGCCAGCAGCCCCGGGGAGCGGGGGTTAACAGATACGCAGTATTTT
TRBD2 TRBJ2-5 TRBV11-2 NA CASSLTSVGTQYF TGTGCCAGCAGCTTAACTAGCGTCGGGACCCAGTACTTC
NA TRBJ1-2 TRBV15 NA CATSRDVGRANYGYTF TGTGCCACCAGCAGAGATGTCGGCAGAGCTAACTATGGCTACACCTTC
NA TRBJ2-1 TRBV7-9 few CASSLQGTYNEQFF TGTGCCAGCAGCTTACAGGGGACCTACAATGAGCAGTTCTTC
NA TRBJ2-1 TRBV18 NA CASSPSNTGSEQFF TGTGCCAGCTCACCGTCTAATACAGGTAGTGAGCAGTTCTTC
NA TRBJ2-1 TRBV15 NA CATSRDLGNEQFF TGTGCCACCAGCAGAGATCTGGGCAATGAGCAGTTCTTC
NA TRBJ1-1 TRBV6-4 NA CASSDIPNTEAFF TGTGCCAGCAGTGACATTCCGAACACTGAAGCTTTCTTT
NA TRBJ1-2 TRBV5-1 NA CASSSSGERNYGYTF TGCGCCAGCAGCTCCTCAGGGGAAAGGAACTATGGCTACACCTTC
NA TRBJ2-7 TRBV5-1 NA CASSLDVKGRWTYEQYF TGCGCCAGCAGCTTGGATGTGAAGGGTAGGTGGACCTACGAGCAGTACTTC